The 3 T cell receptor beta chains below come from one sample, sequenced in a study of shared clonotypes between healthy human individuals. The protocol was immunoSEQ multiplex PCR, while the TCRdb copy is restricted to in-frame clones and leaves out a portion. The sample contains almost 750,000 clones, over 55% of which appear only once. The sequencing sample was made of memory CD4+ T cells sorted from blood. Subset reported: CD45RA-negative fraction. The receptor source for this set is a woman in her thirties in good health.

Of note for this clone: The same CDR3 arises from other DNA sequences in this sample as well. This chain links TRBV28 with TRBJ2-4; D is unresolved. Germline V CDR1 and CDR2: MDHEN, SYDVKM. The CDR3 loop spans 16 amino acids. Trimming took 2 bases from V and 0 from J, leaving 11 bases between them. CDR3 loop: CASSLGTVLAKNIQYF. CDR3 DNA: TGTGCCAGCAGTTTAGGAACAGTCCTAGCCAAAAACATTCAGTACTTC.

V and J are TRBV7-9 and TRBJ2-5; weak D call: TRBD2 (6 bases). The end of the DNA aligns better with TRBJ2-7, so the J call may be wrong. CDR3 size: 14 residues. CDR1 SEHNR and CDR2 FQNEAQ come from the germline V gene (reference sequence). DNA of the CDR3: TGTGCCAGCAGCTCGTCTAGCGCATCCTACGAGCAGTACTTC. This translates into CASSSSSASYEQYF.

V gene TRBV11-3 combines with J gene TRBJ2-3, with TRBD2 as a possible D gene (5 bases). The germline V and J ends were trimmed by 1 base and 6 bases, with 11 bases remaining between them. The CDR3 runs 14 residues. Germline V gives CDR1 SGHNT, CDR2 YENEEA. CDR3 sequence: CASSLGGSVDTQYF. The CDR3, as DNA: TGTGCCAGCAGCTTAGGTGGGAGCGTCGATACGCAGTATTTT. The whole variable domain, filled in from reference TRBV11-3 and TRBJ2-3, reads EAGVVQSPRYKIIEKKQPVAFWCNPISGHNTLYWYLQNLGQGPELLIRYENEEAVDDSQLPKDRFSAERLKGVDSTLKIQPAELGDSAVYLCASSLGGSVDTQYFGPGTRLTVL.